The entry that follows covers one T cell receptor (beta chain) sequence. PCR was performed using 60 Vbeta and 13 Jbeta primers. Only in-frame clones appear in the TCRdb table, and some are missing; sequencing was by immunoSEQ multiplex PCR. This repertoire shows some 140,000 clones, around 77% found once; its top ten account for more than 0.95%. The CDR3 consists of 14 residues. V was clipped by 4 bases and J by 2 bases, with 11 bases between them. Germline values: CDR1 GTSNPN, CDR2 SVGIG (reference sequence). The data originate from a study of cytomegalovirus exposure and HLA in healthy donors. Study at large: Earlier, 100 million or so unique TCR beta sequences were recovered from around 180 million T cells by an analysis.

The sequence derives from a man between 18 and 29 years old in good health and CMV-seronegative. The sequenced sample was PBMCs. The rearrangement joins TRBV30 to TRBJ1-4; D is uncertain. The CDR3 bases are TGTGCCTGGAATCAGGTTAACACTAATGAAAAACTGTTTTTT. Encoded protein: CAWNQVNTNEKLFF.